The 12 T cell receptor beta chains below all came from one sample that was sequenced in a study of blood T cell repertoires in COVID-19. Repertoires were generated with immunoSEQ multiplex PCR, while TCRdb's copy carries only in-frame clones and drops some. The table has 540,000 or so clones, about 88% seen once. Material for sequencing was peripheral blood. The receptor source for this set is a woman between 50 and 59 years old with COVID-19, enrolled during active disease.

V gene TRBV3-1 (or the pseudogene TRBV3-2) combines with J gene TRBJ2-1; 8 bases are shared with TRBD2. The CDR3 length is 17 residues. The V segment lost 7 bases and the J segment 7 bases; nucleotides outside the gene matches: 18. Per the germline V gene, CDR1 is LGHDT and CDR2 is YNNKEL (reference sequence). The CDR3 spells CASTPRSGGLIFNEQFF. As DNA, the CDR3 is TGTGCCAGCACCCCGCGGAGCGGGGGCCTTATTTTTAATGAGCAGTTCTTC.

This clone was counted a few times. This rearrangement joins TRBV5-1 to TRBJ2-3; D is perhaps TRBD2 (5 bases). The CDR3 length is 13 residues. Germline V gives CDR1 SGHRS, CDR2 YFSETQ. Trimming took off 3 bases at V and 12 bases at J, with 17 bases between the two ends. The CDR3 DNA reads TGCGCCAGCAGCTCGGCCCAACTAGAATTTCAGTATTTT. Encoded protein: CASSSAQLEFQYF.

This clone was counted between two and nine times. The V call is TRBV11-2, the J call TRBJ1-2, with no clear D. CDR1 and CDR2 from the germline V gene are SGHAT and FQNNGV. V lost 5 bases, J lost 8 bases, and 18 bases lay in between. CDR3 length equals 14 residues. CDR3 coding DNA: TGTGCCAGCAGCCCCCGGAGGGAAGGAGGAGGCTACACCTTC. Translated, it gives CASSPRREGGGYTF.

The V and J genes are TRBV7-2 and TRBJ2-7; 9 bases map to TRBD1. The CDR3 loop spans 16 amino acids. Losses at the gene ends were 1 base for V and 2 bases for J; bases not matched to a gene: 6. The germline CDR1 and CDR2 sequences are SGHTA and FQGNSA. The DNA of the CDR3 is TGTGCCAGCAGCTTAGTGCCGACAGGGGGTGCCTACGAGCAGTACTTC. This gives the protein CASSLVPTGGAYEQYF.

This clone has only a few counts. The rearrangement links TRBV30 to TRBJ1-5; TRBD1 matches at 7 bases. CDR1 and CDR2 (germline): GTSNPN, SVGIG (reference sequence). Trimming cost V 2 bases and J 0 bases; bases outside gene matches: 4. The CDR3 extends over 15 amino acids. The chain's CDR3 is CAWSLRGISNQPQHF. The CDR3 bases are TGTGCCTGGAGTCTCAGGGGGATTAGCAATCAGCCCCAGCATTTT.

For the CDR3, the DNA is TGTGCCAGCAGCCAAAAAGATCGGGGGGGCCCGTTCTTAGAGACCCAGTACTTC. Translating gives CASSQKDRGGPFLETQYF. The chain uses TRBV4-2 and TRBJ2-5; 8 bases agree with TRBD2. V was pared by 2 bases and J by 4 bases, with 15 bases of the junction left unmatched. This CDR3 contains 18 residues. Germline V gene sequence: CDR1 LGHNA, CDR2 YNFKEQ.

This chain uses TRBV2 with TRBJ1-1; possible D gene TRBD1, 6 bases. CDR3 size: 13 residues. Looked up from germline, CDR1 is SNHLY and CDR2 is FYNNEI. The ends were cut back, 7 bases at V and 2 bases at J, with 11 bases in the middle. The CDR3 is CASIRGGNTEAFF. The CDR3 nucleotides read TGTGCCAGCATCAGAGGGGGAAACACTGAAGCTTTCTTT.

The rearrangement joins TRBV3-1 (or the pseudogene TRBV3-2) to TRBJ2-7, with 7 bases lining up with TRBD1. The germline gives CDR1 LGHDT, CDR2 YNNKEL (reference sequence). This CDR3 is built from 14 residues. The trim removed 4 bases at V and 6 bases at J, leaving 9 bases unmatched. The DNA for the CDR3 is TGTGCCAGCAGCCTCCGGGACAGTCCTGTCGAGCAGTACTTC. Amino acids: CASSLRDSPVEQYF.

The rearrangement uses TRBV30 and TRBJ1-2; 8 nucleotides agree with TRBD1. With V trimmed by 0 bases and J by 10 bases, 10 bases remained unmatched. The CDR3 runs 14 residues. Germline CDR1 is GTSNPN and CDR2 is SVGIG (reference sequence). The CDR3: CAWSVRGGTGPYTF. The CDR3 DNA reads as TGTGCCTGGAGTGTACGGGGTGGGACAGGACCCTACACCTTC.

The gene calls are TRBV15 and TRBJ2-1, with TRBD1 as a possible D gene (6 bases). This CDR3 spans 12 amino acids. Germline CDR1 and CDR2: LNHNV and YYDKDF (reference sequence). Between the trimmed V and J ends, which lost 3 bases and 7 bases, there was a span of 7 bases. This CDR3 is CATSSRGNEQFF. CDR3 nucleotide sequence: TGTGCCACCAGCAGCAGGGGAAATGAGCAGTTCTTC.

J is TRBJ2-7 and V is TRBV18; 12 positions match TRBD2. CDR1 and CDR2 from the germline V gene are KGHSH and LQKENI. The CDR3 has 16 residues. Unmatched junction bases numbered 10, after V lost 5 bases and J lost 5 bases. The CDR3 bases are TGTGCCAGCTCATCGGGACCTAGCGGGGGGGCGGACGAGCAGTACTTC. Its translation is CASSSGPSGGADEQYF. Full variable domain (rest looked up from reference TRBV18 and TRBJ2-7): NAGVMQNPRHLVRRRGQEARLRCSPMKGHSHVYWYRQLPEEGLKFMVYLQKENIIDESGMPKERFSAEFPKEGPSILRIQQVVRGDSAAYFCASSSGPSGGADEQYFGPGTRLTVT.

A word on this clone: Other DNA variants within this sample encode the same CDR3. The gene calls are TRBV18 and TRBJ1-4; D is uncertain. The germline gives CDR1 KGHSH, CDR2 LQKENI. CDR3 length: 14 amino acids. The V end was cut by 3 bases, the J end by 7 bases, with 12 bases between. Here the CDR3 DNA reads TGTGCCAGCTCACCGTCGGGAGACGGTGAAAAACTGTTTTTT. Amino acid sequence: CASSPSGDGEKLFF.